A single sample is the source of the 3 T cell receptor beta chains below, sequenced in a study of human T cells and chemical hapten exposure. Time point reported: pre-sensitization, week 0. The treatment: therapeutic diphenylcyclopropenone sensitization with weekly scalp DPC. MiXCR, applied by TCRdb to the RACE reads, yields one record per CDR3 protein. There are roughly 260,000 distinct CDR3 sequences in the sample; 7.5% to 10% occur only once, and approximately 2.2% lies in the top ten. The sample here was whole blood, taken in connection with sensitization to the hapten diphenylcyclopropenone (DPC). These receptors were taken from a woman aged 40-49 years with alopecia areata. Some clones in this sample may be carry-over from other donors' samples.

This clonotype was picked up a small number of times. The chain uses TRBV24-1 and TRBJ2-2, with 11 bases lining up with TRBD1. Germline lookup yields CDR1 KGHDR and CDR2 SFDVKD. CDR3 length: 16 residues. The J segment lost 4 bases and the V segment lost 7 bases, leaving 7 bases of the junction unmatched. The chain's CDR3 is CATRDSGTGGTGELFF. The CDR3 region has the DNA TGTGCCACCAGAGACAGCGGGACAGGGGGCACCGGGGAGCTGTTTTTT.

CDR3 sequence reads: CASSLYPGQGEETQYF. The CDR3 DNA reads TGTGCCAGCAGTTTATACCCGGGACAGGGGGAAGAGACCCAGTACTTC. V usage is TRBV28 and J usage is TRBJ2-5; 11 bases fit TRBD1. The CDR3 is 16 amino acids. Trimming at V came to 1 base and at J to 3 bases, leaving 4 bases not matched to a gene. Germline V gives CDR1 MDHEN, CDR2 SYDVKM.

The gene calls are TRBV6-2 or TRBV6-3 and TRBJ2-5, with D possibly being TRBD2 (6 bases). The CDR3 extends over 13 amino acids. Deletions cut 2 bases from V and 7 bases from J, with 11 bases between. The germline gives CDR1 MNHEY, CDR2 SVGEGT. The chain's CDR3 is CASSYRQEGTQYF. CDR3 in DNA: TGTGCCAGCAGTTACCGGCAGGAGGGGACCCAGTACTTC.